The source of this T cell receptor (beta chain) is a study of T cells in Graves' hyperthyroidism and ophthalmopathy. For the study at large: The initial diagnosis was the point when peripheral blood was collected, ahead of any treatment.

Researchers took RNA transcripts and amplified the TCR beta CDR3 regions from them. In the first-round RT-PCR of the TCR CDR3, the HTBI primer set was used. TCRdb reprocessed the multiplex PCR reads with MiXCR, giving one entry per CDR3 protein. The top ten hold roughly 30% of the sample, which has about 760,000 distinct CDR3 sequences, around 40% seen once. Study observations and caveats: Ophthalmopathy onset followed model prediction by a median about six months.

As for this clonotype: What it binds is not known.

Germline V gene data show CDR1 as SGHTA and CDR2 as FQGNSA. V was shortened by 6 bases and J by 8 bases, with 16 bases between the two germline ends. The CDR3 contains 13 residues. This clonotype originated in a middle-aged woman with Graves' hyperthyroidism. The sample consisted of blood. The gene calls are TRBV7-2 and TRBJ1-2; D is ambiguous. CDR3 DNA sequence: TGTGCCAGCAGTTTCGACCCGGCCCGGGGCTACACCTTC. Translating it yields CASSFDPARGYTF.